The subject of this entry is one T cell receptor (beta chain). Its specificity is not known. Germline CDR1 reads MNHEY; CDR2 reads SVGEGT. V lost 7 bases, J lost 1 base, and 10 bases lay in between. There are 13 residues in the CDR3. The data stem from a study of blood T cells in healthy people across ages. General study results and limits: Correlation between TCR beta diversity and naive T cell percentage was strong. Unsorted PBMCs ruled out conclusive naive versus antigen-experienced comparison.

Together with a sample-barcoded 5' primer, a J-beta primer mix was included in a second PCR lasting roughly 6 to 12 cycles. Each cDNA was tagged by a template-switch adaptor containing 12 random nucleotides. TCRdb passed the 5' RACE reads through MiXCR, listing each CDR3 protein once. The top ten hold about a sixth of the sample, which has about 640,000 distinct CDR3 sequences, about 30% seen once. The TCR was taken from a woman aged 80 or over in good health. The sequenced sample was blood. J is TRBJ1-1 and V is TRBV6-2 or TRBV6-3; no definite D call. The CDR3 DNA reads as TGTGCCAGCAAGGAGGTGGGGAACACTGAAGCTTTCTTT. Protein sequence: CASKEVGNTEAFF.